This T cell receptor beta chain was retrieved from a study of T cells in Graves' hyperthyroidism and ophthalmopathy. The J segment lost 11 bases and the V segment lost 0 bases, leaving 5 bases of the junction unmatched. The germline CDR1 and CDR2 sequences are SGHRS and YFSETQ. The CDR3 has 13 amino acids. Amplification of TCR beta CDR3 regions was performed using RNA transcripts as template. In the first-round RT-PCR of the TCR CDR3, the HTBI primer set was used. Using its own MiXCR run on the multiplex PCR reads, TCRdb lists one record per CDR3 protein. The data show roughly 700,000 distinct CDR3 sequences, with around 16% seen just once and 15% to 17% held by the top ten. The study's findings and limits: Blood samples included most of the expanded thyroid clonotypes exceeding 0.001.

This clonotype was recorded at least ten times. Its antigen remains unidentified. The sequence derives from a man aged 50 or older with Graves' hyperthyroidism. Sequenced input: blood. This chain joins TRBV5-1 and TRBJ1-1; 9 bases are a match to TRBD1. The DNA of the CDR3 is TGCGCCAGCAGCTTGGACGGACAGGGGTGGGCTTTCTTT. Residues: CASSLDGQGWAFF.